This TCR beta chain appears in the sequencing data of a study of identical twins. This clonotype has more than one count but fewer than ten. TCRdb called the 5' RACE reads again in MiXCR, with one record for every CDR3 protein. This sample has about 700,000 distinct CDR3 sequences, with around 6% found just once. Germline loops: CDR1 GTSNPN, CDR2 SVGIG (reference sequence). The junction had 3 bases not matched to a gene; V was cut back by 5 bases and J by 6 bases. This CDR3 is built from 12 residues. The sample consisted of naive T cells sorted from blood. The chain uses TRBV30 and TRBJ2-4, with 8 bases lining up with TRBD1. This TCR was sampled from a man between 18 and 29 years old in good health. CDR3 residues: CAWGQGPNIQYF. Here the CDR3 DNA reads TGTGCCTGGGGACAGGGCCCAAACATTCAGTACTTC.